These T cell receptor beta chains were read from a single sample in a study of blood T cell repertoires in COVID-19. Clones were sequenced by immunoSEQ multiplex PCR, and TCRdb holds only the in-frame ones, with some missing. The sample records roughly 210,000 clones, around 89% being singletons. The sample taken for sequencing was peripheral blood. The receptors shown here come from a man aged 65-85 years with acute or convalescent COVID-19. The CDR3 runs from the conserved cysteine through the conserved F or W. Fields, in order: clone size, D gene, V gene, J gene, CDR3 DNA, CDR3 protein. The D gene is left open where the match is weak. Clone size is shown for a subset of rows, as once, few, many or a class of expanded clone.

-	TRBD1	TRBV6-2/TRBV6-3	TRBJ1-1	TGTGCCAGCAACCCAGGGGGCTTGGGTGCTTTCTTT	CASNPGGLGAFF
-	-	TRBV7-2	TRBJ2-1	TGTGCCAGCAGCTTGTGGAGTAGCGGTACCTACAATGAGCAGTTCTTC	CASSLWSSGTYNEQFF
-	TRBD2	TRBV10-2	TRBJ2-1	TGCGCCAGCTTAGGGATAGCGGGACATGAGCAGTTCTTC	CASLGIAGHEQFF
-	-	TRBV27	TRBJ1-5	TGTGCCAGCAGCCGCAGGGACAATCAGCCCCAGCATTTT	CASSRRDNQPQHF
-	TRBD1	TRBV29-1	TRBJ1-1	TGCAGCGTTCTTCGGACAGGCGTAAACACTGAAGCTTTCTTT	CSVLRTGVNTEAFF
-	TRBD1	TRBV29-1	TRBJ1-2	TGCAGCGTGCCGGGACAGGGGTCTCGTGGCTACACCTTC	CSVPGQGSRGYTF
-	TRBD1	TRBV6-5	TRBJ1-6	TGTGCCAGCAGGGGGAGACAGGGTTATAATTCACCCCTCCACTTT	CASRGRQGYNSPLHF
-	-	TRBV5-1	TRBJ2-1	TGCGCCAGCAGCTTGGAAACCCTCGGCGGGTTTGAGCAGTTCTTC	CASSLETLGGFEQFF
once	TRBD2	TRBV10-3	TRBJ2-2	TGTGCCATCAGTGTAGGTAGCGGGAGTTACACCGGGGAGCTGTTTTTT	CAISVGSGSYTGELFF
once	TRBD2	TRBV19	TRBJ2-1	TGTGCCAGTACAATGGGGACTAGCGTATACAATGAGCAGTTCTTC	CASTMGTSVYNEQFF
-	-	TRBV2	TRBJ2-6	TGTGCCAGCACCCGGGGGATCTCTGGGGCCAACGTCCTGACTTTC	CASTRGISGANVLTF
-	TRBD1	TRBV5-6	TRBJ1-2	TGTGCCAGCAGCCACGGACAGGGGCCCTATGGCTACACCTTC	CASSHGQGPYGYTF
-	TRBD2	TRBV27	TRBJ2-1	TGTGCCAGCAGTCCCCGGAGTGCGGGAGGGAACAATGAGCAGTTCTTC	CASSPRSAGGNNEQFF
-	TRBD2	TRBV7-2	TRBJ2-1	TGTGCCAGCAGCCCCGGAACTAGCGGGAGGAGGGGATGGTTCTTC	CASSPGTSGRRGWFF
-	TRBD1	TRBV2	TRBJ2-7	TGTGCCAGCAGTGAGACAGGGTTCTACGAGCAGTACTTC	CASSETGFYEQYF
-	TRBD1	TRBV10-3	TRBJ1-2	TGTGCCATCAGTCAAGACAGGGAAGGCTACACCTTC	CAISQDREGYTF
-	-	TRBV18	TRBJ2-1	TGTGCCAGCTCACCCCTAACTTCCACTTCCTACAATGAGCAGTTCTTC	CASSPLTSTSYNEQFF